The source of this T cell receptor beta chain is a study of blood T cells in healthy people across ages. Across the whole study: Template switching caught about one barcoded beta molecule for each two T cells.

The CDR3 sequence is 16 residues long. The germline V and J ends were trimmed by 4 bases and 5 bases, with 21 bases remaining between them. Germline lookup yields CDR1 SGHRS and CDR2 YFSETQ. The authors ran a second PCR of about 7 to 11 cycles using a sample-barcoded 5' primer and a J-beta primer mix. MiXCR, run by TCRdb on the 5' RACE reads, gives a single entry per CDR3 protein. The table records 700,000 or so distinct CDR3 sequences, approximately 21% of them present only once. The chain carries TRBV5-1 and TRBJ1-2; D might be TRBD1 (6 bases). This clonotype was obtained from a man between 65 and 85 years old in good health. Sequencing was carried out using blood. The CDR3 sequence is CASSPGQRSGSYGYTF. CDR3 DNA sequence: TGCGCCAGCAGCCCCGGACAGCGGTCGGGGTCTTATGGCTACACCTTC.